Presented here are 19 T cell receptor beta chains from one specimen sequenced in a study of T cells in Graves' hyperthyroidism and ophthalmopathy. TCR beta CDR3 region amplification was performed from RNA transcripts. A set of HTBI primers served as the primers for a first-round RT-PCR of the TCR CDR3. TCRdb reprocessed the multiplex PCR reads with MiXCR, giving one entry per CDR3 protein. The top ten hold about 30% of the sample, which has a few hundred thousand distinct CDR3 sequences, 15% to 18% seen once. The sequenced material came from blood. All receptors come from a woman in her late teens or twenties with Graves' hyperthyroidism that later progressed to Graves' ophthalmopathy.

This clonotype was recorded a few times. This rearrangement joins TRBV5-5 to TRBJ2-5; maybe TRBD1 (6 bases). CDR1 SGHKS and CDR2 YYEKEE come from the germline V gene (reference sequence). CDR3 length equals 13 residues. V was cut by 2 bases and J by 3 bases, with 8 bases left in between. The CDR3 spells CASSFHREETQYF. The CDR3 region has the DNA TGTGCCAGCAGCTTTCACAGGGAAGAGACCCAGTACTTC.

This clonotype was detected a few times. This sequence joins TRBV20-1 and TRBJ1-1; D uncertain. V lost 6 bases to trimming and J lost 3 bases, with 11 bases between them. This CDR3 has 12 amino acids. CDR1 DFQATT and CDR2 SNEGSKA come from the germline V gene (reference sequence). CDR3 region: CSALGRDTEAFF. The CDR3 nucleotides read TGCAGTGCCTTAGGCCGGGACACTGAAGCTTTCTTT.

The chain recombines TRBV11-3 with TRBJ2-7; 9 bases are shared with TRBD2. Germline lookup yields CDR1 SGHNT and CDR2 YENEEA. V was pared by 5 bases and J by 0 bases, with 11 bases of the junction left unmatched. The CDR3 has 17 amino acids. The CDR3 region has the DNA TGTGCCAGCAGCCAAGCTAGCGGGGATACCTTCTCCTACGAGCAGTACTTC. Translating it yields CASSQASGDTFSYEQYF.

This clonotype was detected ten times or more. The V and J genes are TRBV5-1 and TRBJ2-7; 11 nucleotides align to TRBD2. Looked up from germline, CDR1 is SGHRS and CDR2 is YFSETQ. The CDR3 is made up of 15 amino acids. Losses at the gene ends were 1 base for V and 5 bases for J; bases not matched to a gene: 5. DNA for the CDR3: TGCGCCAGCAGCTTGTTACTAGCGGGAGTAAACGAGCAGTACTTC. Its translation: CASSLLLAGVNEQYF.

This clonotype was found many times. The chain is built from TRBV6-2 or TRBV6-3 and TRBJ1-1, with D perhaps matching TRBD1 (5 bases). Germline CDR1 reads MNHEY; CDR2 reads SVGEGT. There are 14 residues in the CDR3. Trimming took off 3 bases at V and 2 bases at J, with 10 bases between the two ends. For the CDR3, the DNA is TGTGCCAGCAGTTATCCCACAGGTAACACTGAAGCTTTCTTT. Its protein product is CASSYPTGNTEAFF.

This clonotype was recorded at least ten times. The rearrangement links TRBV24-1 to TRBJ2-1; 13 nucleotides match TRBD2. The CDR3 consists of 16 residues. With V trimmed by 4 bases and J by 5 bases, 4 bases remained unmatched. Germline V CDR1 and CDR2: KGHDR, SFDVKD. DNA for the CDR3: TGTGCCACCAGTGACCTGGGACTAGCGGGAAACAATGAGCAGTTCTTC. Its translation is CATSDLGLAGNNEQFF.

The sample holds many counts of this clonotype. V and J are TRBV20-1 and TRBJ1-2; D gene unclear. V lost 2 bases and J lost 4, with 11 bases in between. The length of the CDR3 is 13 residues. Germline CDR1 and CDR2: DFQATT and SNEGSKA (reference sequence). The CDR3 coding sequence is TGCAGTGCTAGAAATTTGACAAGCTATGGCTACACCTTC. As protein: CSARNLTSYGYTF.

The chain is built from TRBV24-1 and TRBJ2-1; 9 nucleotides line up with TRBD1. Germline CDR1 is KGHDR and CDR2 is SFDVKD. After removal of 4 bases from V and 6 bases from J, the junction contained 6 bases not matched to a gene. This CDR3 comprises 15 residues. The CDR3 nucleotides are TGTGCCACCAGTGACTTCGGGACAGGGTTCAATGAGCAGTTCTTC. This translates into CATSDFGTGFNEQFF.

This clonotype was seen ten or more times. The chain links TRBV12-5 to TRBJ2-1; D is possibly TRBD1 (6 bases). Germline V gene data show CDR1 as LGHNT and CDR2 as FRNRAP. There are 14 residues in the CDR3. V gave up 4 bases and J gave up 5 bases, with 12 bases separating them. The DNA of the CDR3 is TGTGCTAGTGGTTCCGGACAGCCCCACAATGAGCAGTTCTTC. It yields the protein CASGSGQPHNEQFF. The full variable domain, rest sourced from reference TRBV12-5 and TRBJ2-1, is DARVTQTPRHKVTEMGQEVTMRCQPILGHNTVFWYRQTMMQGLELLAYFRNRAPLDDSGMPKDRFSAEMPDATLATLKIQPSEPRDSAVYFCASGSGQPHNEQFFGPGTRLTVL.

The chain recombines TRBV20-1 with TRBJ2-5, with D perhaps matching TRBD1 (7 bases). This CDR3 region has 14 residues. Germline assignment: CDR1 DFQATT and CDR2 SNEGSKA (reference sequence). V dropped 5 bases and J dropped 4 bases, with 17 bases sitting between them. The CDR3 is CSAFEEGAPETQYF. The CDR3 DNA follows: TGCAGTGCTTTCGAGGAGGGGGCACCAGAGACCCAGTACTTC.

This clonotype was found a few times. The gene calls are TRBV20-1 and TRBJ2-6, with TRBD1 matching 7 bases. Losses at the gene ends were 1 base for V and 0 bases for J; bases not matched to a gene: 3. The CDR3 extends over 16 amino acids. In germline, CDR1 is DFQATT, CDR2 SNEGSKA (reference sequence). The CDR3 spells CSARAGQNSGANVLTF. The CDR3 DNA is TGCAGTGCTAGAGCGGGACAGAACTCTGGGGCCAACGTCCTGACTTTC.

This clonotype turned up a few times. The chain recombines TRBV28 with TRBJ2-5, with D hard to call. Trimming cost V 6 bases and J 2 bases, with 19 bases left between them. This CDR3 is 16 amino acids long. Germline loops: CDR1 MDHEN, CDR2 SYDVKM. The CDR3: CASSFLSLRRQETQYF. The DNA for the CDR3 is TGTGCCAGCAGCTTTTTAAGTTTGAGACGACAAGAGACCCAGTACTTC.

This clonotype has at least ten counts. The V and J genes are TRBV7-2 and TRBJ1-1; the match to TRBD1 covers 9 bases. This CDR3 region has 14 residues. Germline trimming cut 5 bases from V and 5 bases from J; bases unmatched to any gene: 6. Per the germline V gene, CDR1 is SGHTA and CDR2 is FQGNSA. CDR3 sequence (DNA): TGTGCCAGCAGCCTGGACAGGGGAGGAACTGAAGCTTTCTTT. Translating gives CASSLDRGGTEAFF.

About this clonotype itself: Just one base apart from a much larger clone, this may be a read error. The chain's CDR3 is CASSQEPAGDQETLYF. DNA for the CDR3: TGTGCCAGCAGCCAAGAGCCAGCGGGAGACCAAGAGACCCTGTACTTC. The chain links TRBV3-1 to TRBJ2-5; 8 bases map to TRBD2. CDR1 and CDR2 from the germline V gene are LGHDT and YNNKEL (reference sequence). The CDR3 runs to 16 residues.

This clonotype was detected only a few times. The genes are TRBV6-1 and TRBJ1-5; TRBD1 matches at 8 bases. CDR1 and CDR2 (germline): MNHNS, SASEGT. The junction had 12 bases not matched to a gene; V was cut back by 6 bases and J by 5 bases. There are 16 residues in the CDR3. The CDR3 protein is CASSLIRTGRYQPQHF. Written as DNA, the CDR3 is TGTGCCAGCAGCCTCATTCGGACAGGGCGGTATCAGCCCCAGCATTTT.

In its sample, this clonotype was seen many times. The chain couples TRBV28 to TRBJ2-3; maybe TRBD1 (5 bases). Trimming took off 5 bases at V and 3 bases at J, with 9 bases between the two ends. Germline CDR1 and CDR2: MDHEN and SYDVKM. CDR3 length: 13 amino acids. In DNA form, the CDR3 reads TGTGCCAGCAGTCCCAGGGTTACAGATACGCAGTATTTT. Translated: CASSPRVTDTQYF.

V is TRBV14 and J is TRBJ2-2; 9 bases fit TRBD2. Germline V lookup: CDR1 SGHDN, CDR2 FVKESK. The CDR3 has 21 residues. The ends lost 4 bases at V and 4 bases at J; junction bases unmatched: 22. CDR3 in amino acids: CASSPTSPEYVAGDGTGELFF. CDR3 in DNA: TGTGCCAGCAGCCCAACCTCCCCCGAATACGTAGCGGGAGATGGCACCGGGGAGCTGTTTTTT.

This clonotype has more than one count but fewer than ten. Possible read error: a much larger clone is one base away. The conserved phenylalanine or tryptophan is not found at the CDR3 terminus, so this likely reflects a read error. This chain links TRBV7-6 with TRBJ2-2; 7 bases match TRBD1. Germline loops: CDR1 SGHVS, CDR2 FNYEAQ. This CDR3 region has 16 residues. The J segment lost 4 bases and the V segment lost 0 bases, leaving 5 bases of the junction unmatched. CDR3: CASSLAITGATGELFS. Here the CDR3 DNA reads TGTGCCAGCAGCTTAGCAATAACAGGGGCCACCGGGGAGCTGTTTTCT.

This clonotype was seen repeatedly, ten times or more. The chain links TRBV7-8 to TRBJ2-3; possible D gene TRBD2, 5 bases. This CDR3 is 19 amino acids long. The V end was cut by 1 base, the J end by 5 bases, with 25 bases between. Germline V gives CDR1 SGHVS, CDR2 FQNEAQ. The CDR3 reads CASSLVARGQPGTGDTQYF. The CDR3 region has the DNA TGTGCCAGCAGCTTAGTAGCCCGAGGGCAGCCAGGAACGGGAGATACGCAGTATTTT.